The rows below give T cell receptor beta chains drawn from one sample of a study of blood T cell repertoires in COVID-19. Clones were read by immunoSEQ multiplex PCR, and TCRdb kept only the in-frame ones, dropping some. Among over 70,000 clones listed, roughly 81% were seen once. What was sequenced was peripheral blood. These receptors all stem from a man aged 55-75 years with COVID-19, enrolled during active disease. The CDR3 runs from the conserved cysteine through the conserved F or W. Fields, in order: V gene, J gene, clone size, D gene, CDR3 protein, CDR3 DNA. The D gene is left open where the match is weak. Clone size is not always given. Where it is, it says once, few, many or a class for expanded clones.

TRBV28,TRBJ1-2,-,-,CASRGGGSNYGYTF,TGTGCCAGCAGAGGTGGGGGCTCCAACTATGGCTACACCTTC
TRBV6-5,TRBJ1-1,once,-,CASSYSIFLGVEAFF,TGTGCCAGCAGTTACTCGATATTCTTAGGGGTGGAAGCTTTCTTT
TRBV30,TRBJ2-1,-,-,CAWSESSAYNEQFF,TGTGCCTGGAGTGAGTCGAGCGCGTACAATGAGCAGTTCTTC
TRBV6-2/TRBV6-3,TRBJ2-3,-,TRBD2,CASSYPAFTSGRTDTQYF,TGTGCCAGCAGTTACCCCGCCTTCACTAGCGGGAGAACAGATACGCAGTATTTT
TRBV6-5,TRBJ1-5,-,-,CASSYRRFDQPQHF,TGTGCCAGCAGTTACCGGAGGTTCGATCAGCCCCAGCATTTT
TRBV29-1,TRBJ2-2,once,-,CSVHRVTGELFF,TGCAGCGTTCACAGGGTTACCGGGGAGCTGTTTTTT
TRBV28,TRBJ2-7,-,TRBD2,CASSLFSAGAYEQYF,TGTGCCAGCAGTTTATTCTCCGCGGGGGCCTACGAGCAGTACTTC
TRBV19,TRBJ2-5,-,TRBD1,CASSMGQKETQYF,TGTGCCAGTAGTATGGGACAGAAAGAGACCCAGTACTTC
TRBV14,TRBJ2-3,-,TRBD2,CASSRTLAGAADTQYF,TGTGCCAGCAGCAGAACCCTAGCGGGGGCCGCAGATACGCAGTATTTT
TRBV7-9,TRBJ1-2,-,-,CASSLVTVRYGYTF,TGTGCCAGCAGCTTAGTAACAGTCCGCTATGGCTACACCTTC
TRBV12-3/TRBV12-4,TRBJ1-2,-,-,CASASGETGYTF,TGTGCCAGCGCTTCGGGTGAAACTGGCTACACCTTC
TRBV27,TRBJ1-6,few,-,CASSLMAGFNSPLHF,TGTGCCAGCAGTTTAATGGCAGGGTTTAATTCACCCCTCCACTTT
TRBV27,TRBJ2-7,-,-,CASSPQGRDEQYF,TGTGCCAGCAGCCCACAGGGTCGCGATGAGCAGTACTTC
TRBV2,TRBJ1-1,few,TRBD1,CASSEEGAYSTEAFF,TGTGCCAGCAGTGAAGAGGGGGCGTATAGCACTGAAGCTTTCTTT
TRBV18,TRBJ1-2,-,-,CASSPDEEHYGYTF,TGTGCCAGCTCACCTGATGAGGAACACTATGGCTACACCTTC
TRBV5-1,TRBJ2-5,-,TRBD2,CASSLGVVAGVGETQYF,TGCGCCAGCAGCTTGGGGGTGGTAGCGGGAGTTGGAGAGACCCAGTACTTC
TRBV19,TRBJ1-4,-,-,CASSSGREGANEKLFF,TGTGCCAGTAGTAGTGGCAGGGAAGGGGCTAATGAAAAACTGTTTTTT
TRBV19,TRBJ1-1,-,TRBD1,CASSSQGGHTGAFF,TGTGCCAGTAGTAGCCAGGGGGGACACACGGGGGCTTTCTTT
TRBV6-5,TRBJ2-1,-,TRBD2,CASSASGRALNEQFF,TGTGCCAGCAGCGCTAGCGGGAGGGCCCTCAATGAGCAGTTCTTC
TRBV5-1,TRBJ2-3,-,TRBD2,CASSLGLAGGPTDTQYF,TGCGCCAGCAGCTTGGGACTAGCGGGGGGGCCAACAGATACGCAGTATTTT
TRBV6-5,TRBJ2-5,-,-,CASTRQKQETQYF,TGTGCCAGCACCCGACAGAAACAAGAGACCCAGTACTTC
TRBV24-1,TRBJ1-5,-,-,CATSDAGQGNQPQHF,TGTGCCACCAGTGATGCGGGGCAAGGCAATCAGCCCCAGCATTTT
TRBV20-1,TRBJ2-1,-,-,CSADRYNEQFF,TGCAGTGCTGACAGATATAATGAGCAGTTCTTC
TRBV6-5,TRBJ1-3,-,-,CASSYSGDFSGNTIYF,TGTGCCAGCAGTTATTCAGGGGATTTCTCTGGAAACACCATATATTTT
TRBV5-5,TRBJ1-2,-,-,CASSLVRGQGKGYTF,TGTGCCAGCAGCTTAGTCCGGGGCCAGGGGAAGGGCTACACCTTC
TRBV5-1,TRBJ2-5,-,TRBD2,CASSFPLAGEGETQYF,TGCGCCAGCAGCTTCCCACTAGCGGGGGAGGGTGAGACCCAGTACTTC
TRBV7-2,TRBJ2-5,-,TRBD2,CASSTGTNQETQYF,TGTGCCAGCAGCACGGGGACTAACCAAGAGACCCAGTACTTC
TRBV7-3,TRBJ2-3,once,-,CASSLTRQDTQYF,TGTGCCAGCAGCTTAACAAGACAGGATACGCAGTATTTT
TRBV19,TRBJ2-2,-,-,CASSVRDTIYTGELFF,TGTGCCAGTAGTGTCCGGGACACAATTTACACCGGGGAGCTGTTTTTT
TRBV30,TRBJ2-7,-,TRBD1,CACTGTGYEQYF,TGTGCCTGCACCGGGACAGGGTACGAGCAGTACTTC
TRBV9,TRBJ1-3,-,-,CASSVTDPGNTIYF,TGTGCCAGCAGCGTAACAGACCCCGGAAACACCATATATTTT
TRBV5-1,TRBJ1-3,once,TRBD1,CASSLTTGGNGNTIYF,TGCGCCAGCAGCCTGACGACAGGGGGTAATGGAAACACCATATATTTT
TRBV3-1/TRBV3-2,TRBJ1-6,-,-,CASSQEFGLRTDYNSPLHF,TGTGCCAGCAGCCAAGAGTTCGGTTTACGGACAGATTATAATTCACCCCTCCACTTT
TRBV24-1,TRBJ2-1,-,TRBD2,CATSGGRAVDNEQFF,TGTGCCACCTCGGGCGGGAGGGCCGTGGACAATGAGCAGTTCTTC
TRBV10-3,TRBJ1-5,-,-,CAISQSEDQPQHF,TGTGCCATCAGCCAGTCAGAGGATCAGCCCCAGCATTTT
TRBV7-9,TRBJ2-3,-,TRBD2,CASSFGWEGAPSTDTQYF,TGTGCCAGCAGCTTCGGGTGGGAGGGAGCCCCTAGCACAGATACGCAGTATTTT
TRBV3-1/TRBV3-2,TRBJ2-5,-,-,CASSQETPTILAGQQETQYF,TGTGCCAGCAGCCAAGAAACCCCGACCATTTTGGCGGGGCAACAAGAGACCCAGTACTTC
TRBV5-1,TRBJ2-7,-,TRBD2,CASSSGGDEQYF,TGCGCCAGCAGCTCCGGGGGGGACGAGCAGTACTTC
TRBV27,TRBJ2-7,-,TRBD2,CASSPVAGSDEQYF,TGTGCCAGCAGTCCCGTAGCGGGATCCGACGAGCAGTACTTC
TRBV5-1,TRBJ2-5,-,-,CASSLGQQETQYF,TGCGCCAGCAGCTTGGGACAGCAAGAGACCCAGTACTTC
TRBV3-1/TRBV3-2,TRBJ1-3,-,-,CASSQDLGPGGAGNTIYF,TGTGCCAGCAGCCAAGATCTTGGGCCAGGAGGAGCTGGAAACACCATATATTTT
TRBV18,TRBJ1-5,-,-,CASSPGAGNSNQPQHF,TGTGCCAGCTCACCTGGGGCAGGAAATAGCAATCAGCCCCAGCATTTT
TRBV29-1,TRBJ2-5,-,TRBD1,CSATPTGLRETQYF,TGCAGCGCCACACCGACAGGGTTGAGGGAGACCCAGTACTTC
TRBV19,TRBJ2-3,medium-sized,TRBD2,CASSMSASGSTDTQYF,TGTGCCAGTAGTATGAGTGCTAGCGGATCCACAGATACGCAGTATTTT
TRBV3-1/TRBV3-2,TRBJ1-5,-,TRBD1,CASSLTGGQPQHF,TGTGCCAGCAGTCTTACAGGGGGCCAGCCCCAGCATTTT
TRBV5-6,TRBJ1-2,-,TRBD1,CASSTGTGYGYTF,TGTGCCAGCAGTACCGGGACAGGCTATGGCTACACCTTC
TRBV9,TRBJ2-7,-,TRBD2,CASSVGRGSYEQYF,TGTGCCAGCAGCGTGGGGAGGGGCTCCTACGAGCAGTACTTC
TRBV24-1,TRBJ2-7,-,TRBD1,CATSDDTGGSSYEQYF,TGTGCCACCAGTGATGATACAGGGGGCAGCTCCTACGAGCAGTACTTC
TRBV5-4,TRBJ2-2,-,-,CASSLETGYTGELFF,TGTGCCAGCAGCTTGGAGACGGGGTACACCGGGGAGCTGTTTTTT
TRBV24-1,TRBJ1-2,-,TRBD1,CATEGDRAYGYTF,TGTGCCACAGAAGGGGACAGGGCCTATGGCTACACCTTC
TRBV6-5,TRBJ1-1,-,-,CASIRGNTEAFF,TGTGCCAGCATAAGGGGGAACACTGAAGCTTTCTTT
TRBV28,TRBJ1-2,-,TRBD1,CASTGTGLNGYTF,TGTGCCAGCACCGGGACAGGGTTAAATGGCTACACCTTC
TRBV5-1,TRBJ1-6,-,TRBD1,CASSLGDRTPFLHF,TGCGCCAGCAGCTTGGGGGACAGGACGCCATTCCTCCACTTT
TRBV10-2,TRBJ2-7,-,TRBD2,CASRTSGSYEQYF,TGCGCCAGCAGGACTAGCGGGTCTTACGAGCAGTACTTC
TRBV5-1,TRBJ1-2,few,TRBD1,CASSPGDRGWDGYTF,TGCGCCAGCAGCCCAGGGGACAGGGGTTGGGATGGCTACACCTTC